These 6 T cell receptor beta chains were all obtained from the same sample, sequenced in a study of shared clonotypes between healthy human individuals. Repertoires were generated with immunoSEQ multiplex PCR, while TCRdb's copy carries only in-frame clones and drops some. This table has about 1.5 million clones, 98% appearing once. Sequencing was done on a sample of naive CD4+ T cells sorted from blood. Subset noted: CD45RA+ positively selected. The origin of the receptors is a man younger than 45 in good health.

CDR3 nucleotides: TGTGCCAGCAGCCGAAACCTCTACGAGCAGTACTTC. Protein sequence: CASSRNLYEQYF. The rearrangement links TRBV9 to TRBJ2-7; D is undetermined. Looked up from germline, CDR1 is SGDLS and CDR2 is YYNGEE. This CDR3 spans 12 amino acids. V gave up 4 bases and J gave up 3 bases, with 8 bases separating them.

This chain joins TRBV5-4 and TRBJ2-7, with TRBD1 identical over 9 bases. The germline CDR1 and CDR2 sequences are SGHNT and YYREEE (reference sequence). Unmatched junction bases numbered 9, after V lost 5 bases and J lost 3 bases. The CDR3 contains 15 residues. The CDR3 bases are TGTGCCAGCAGGCCCGGACAGGGGAAAGGCTACGAGCAGTACTTC. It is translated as CASRPGQGKGYEQYF.

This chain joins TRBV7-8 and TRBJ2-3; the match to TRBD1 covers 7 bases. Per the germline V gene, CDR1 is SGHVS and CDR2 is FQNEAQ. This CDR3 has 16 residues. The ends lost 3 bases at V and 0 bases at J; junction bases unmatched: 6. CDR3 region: CASSFLTGTSTDTQYF. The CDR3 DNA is TGTGCCAGCAGCTTCCTGACAGGGACGAGCACAGATACGCAGTATTTT.

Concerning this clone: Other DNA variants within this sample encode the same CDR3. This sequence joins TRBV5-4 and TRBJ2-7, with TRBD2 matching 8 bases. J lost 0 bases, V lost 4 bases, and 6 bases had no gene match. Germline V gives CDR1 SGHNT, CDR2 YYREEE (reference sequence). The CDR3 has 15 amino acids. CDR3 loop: CASSPGLADSYEQYF. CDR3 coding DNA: TGTGCCAGCAGCCCTGGACTAGCAGACTCCTACGAGCAGTACTTC.

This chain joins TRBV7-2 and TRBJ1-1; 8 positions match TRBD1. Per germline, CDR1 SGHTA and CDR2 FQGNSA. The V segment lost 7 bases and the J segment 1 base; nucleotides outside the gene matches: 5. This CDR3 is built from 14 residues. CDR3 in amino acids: CASIQGAENTEAFF. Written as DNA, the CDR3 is TGTGCCAGCATCCAGGGGGCGGAGAACACTGAAGCTTTCTTT.

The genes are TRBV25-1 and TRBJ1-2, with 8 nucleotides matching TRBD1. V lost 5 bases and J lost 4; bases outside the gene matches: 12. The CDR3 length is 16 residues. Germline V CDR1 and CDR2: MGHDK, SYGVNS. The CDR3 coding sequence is TGTGCCAGCAGTCCTACCCCCGGACAGGGCCGCTATGGCTACACCTTC. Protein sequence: CASSPTPGQGRYGYTF.